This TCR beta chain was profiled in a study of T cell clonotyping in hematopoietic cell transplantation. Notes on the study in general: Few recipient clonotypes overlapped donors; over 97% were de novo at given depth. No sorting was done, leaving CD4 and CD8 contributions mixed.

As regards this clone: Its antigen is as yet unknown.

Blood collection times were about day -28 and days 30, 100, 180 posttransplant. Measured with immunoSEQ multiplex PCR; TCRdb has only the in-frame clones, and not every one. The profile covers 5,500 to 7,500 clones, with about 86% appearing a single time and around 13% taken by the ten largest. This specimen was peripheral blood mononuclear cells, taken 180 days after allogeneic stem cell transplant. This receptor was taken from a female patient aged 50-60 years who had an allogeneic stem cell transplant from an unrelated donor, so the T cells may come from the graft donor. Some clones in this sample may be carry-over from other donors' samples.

DNA of the CDR3: TGTGCCAGTAGTAAAACACCGGGACAGTACAATGAGCAGTTCTTC. This codes for CASSKTPGQYNEQFF. The chain has TRBV19 and TRBJ2-1, with 7 nucleotides matching TRBD1. The trim removed 4 bases at V and 4 bases at J, leaving 7 bases unmatched. The CDR3 totals 15 residues. The germline V gene has CDR1 LNHDA and CDR2 SQIVND (reference sequence).